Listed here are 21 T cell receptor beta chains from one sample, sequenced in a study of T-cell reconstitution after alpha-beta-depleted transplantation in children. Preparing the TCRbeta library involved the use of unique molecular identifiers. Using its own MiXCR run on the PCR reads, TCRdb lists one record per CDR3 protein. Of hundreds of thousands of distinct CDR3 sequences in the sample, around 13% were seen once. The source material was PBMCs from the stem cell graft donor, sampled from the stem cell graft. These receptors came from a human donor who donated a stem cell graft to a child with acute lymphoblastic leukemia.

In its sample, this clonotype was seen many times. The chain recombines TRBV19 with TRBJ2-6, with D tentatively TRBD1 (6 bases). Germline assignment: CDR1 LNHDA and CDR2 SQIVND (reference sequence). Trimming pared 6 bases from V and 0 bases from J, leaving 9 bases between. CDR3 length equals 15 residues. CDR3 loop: CASSRGSSGANVLTF. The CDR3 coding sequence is TGTGCCAGTAGCAGGGGAAGCTCTGGGGCCAACGTCCTGACTTTC.

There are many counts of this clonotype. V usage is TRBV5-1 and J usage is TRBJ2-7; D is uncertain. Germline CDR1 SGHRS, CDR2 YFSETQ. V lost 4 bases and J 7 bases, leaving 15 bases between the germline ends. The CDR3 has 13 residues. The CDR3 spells CASSPGPRREQYF. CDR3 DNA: TGCGCCAGCAGCCCAGGACCTAGAAGAGAGCAGTACTTC.

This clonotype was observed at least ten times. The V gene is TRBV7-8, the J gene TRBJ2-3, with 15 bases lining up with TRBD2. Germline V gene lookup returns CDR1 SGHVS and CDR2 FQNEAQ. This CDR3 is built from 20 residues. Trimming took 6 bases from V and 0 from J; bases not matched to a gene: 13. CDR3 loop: CASSFTPGLAGGGSTDTQYF. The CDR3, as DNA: TGTGCCAGCAGTTTCACCCCGGGACTAGCGGGGGGCGGGAGCACAGATACGCAGTATTTT.

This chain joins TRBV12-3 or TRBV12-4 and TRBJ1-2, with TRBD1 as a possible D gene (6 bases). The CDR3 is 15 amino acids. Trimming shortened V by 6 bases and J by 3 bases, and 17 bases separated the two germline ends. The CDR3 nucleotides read TGTGCCAGCAGCCATGGAGGGGGTCGGGACTATGGCTACACCTTC. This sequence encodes CASSHGGGRDYGYTF.

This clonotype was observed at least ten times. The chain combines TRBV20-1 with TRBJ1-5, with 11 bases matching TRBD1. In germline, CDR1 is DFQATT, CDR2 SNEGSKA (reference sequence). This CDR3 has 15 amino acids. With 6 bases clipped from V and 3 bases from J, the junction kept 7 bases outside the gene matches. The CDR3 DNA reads TGCAGTGCCGGGGACAGGGGGGGTAACAATCAGCCCCAGCATTTT. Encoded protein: CSAGDRGGNNQPQHF.

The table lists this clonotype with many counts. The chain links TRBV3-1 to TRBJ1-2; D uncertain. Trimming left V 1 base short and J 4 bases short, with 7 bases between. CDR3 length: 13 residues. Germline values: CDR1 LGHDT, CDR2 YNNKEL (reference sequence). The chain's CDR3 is CASSQGGPYGYTF. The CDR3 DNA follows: TGTGCCAGCAGCCAAGGTGGACCCTATGGCTACACCTTC. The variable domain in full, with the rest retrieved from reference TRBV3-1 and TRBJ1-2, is DTAVSQTPKYLVTQMGNDKSIKCEQNLGHDTMYWYKQDSKKFLKIMFSYNNKELIINETVPNRFSPKSPDKAHLNLHINSLELGDSAVYFCASSQGGPYGYTFGSGTRLTVV.

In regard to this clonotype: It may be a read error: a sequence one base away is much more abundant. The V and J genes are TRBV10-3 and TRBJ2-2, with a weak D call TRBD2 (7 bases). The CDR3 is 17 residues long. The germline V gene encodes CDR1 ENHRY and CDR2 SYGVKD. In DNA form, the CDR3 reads TGTGCCAACAGTGAGTCGCGGGGGCAGCGGGGCACCGGGGAGCTGTTTTTT. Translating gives CANSESRGQRGTGELFF.

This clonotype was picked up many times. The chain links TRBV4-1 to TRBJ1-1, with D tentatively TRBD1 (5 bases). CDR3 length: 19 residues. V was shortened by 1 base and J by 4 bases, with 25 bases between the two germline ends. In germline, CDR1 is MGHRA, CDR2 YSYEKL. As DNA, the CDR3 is TGCGCCAGCAGCCAAGGAAGTGGGGCCGTTATACACCACGGCACTGAAGCTTTCTTT. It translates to CASSQGSGAVIHHGTEAFF.

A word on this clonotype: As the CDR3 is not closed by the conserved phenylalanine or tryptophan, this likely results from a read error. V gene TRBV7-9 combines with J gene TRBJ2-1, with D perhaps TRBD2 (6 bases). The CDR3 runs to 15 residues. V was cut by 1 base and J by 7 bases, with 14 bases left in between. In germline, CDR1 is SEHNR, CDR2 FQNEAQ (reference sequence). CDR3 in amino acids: CASSLVLTSWNEQFL. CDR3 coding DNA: TGTGCCAGCAGCTTAGTTTTAACTAGCTGGAATGAGCAGTTCTTG.

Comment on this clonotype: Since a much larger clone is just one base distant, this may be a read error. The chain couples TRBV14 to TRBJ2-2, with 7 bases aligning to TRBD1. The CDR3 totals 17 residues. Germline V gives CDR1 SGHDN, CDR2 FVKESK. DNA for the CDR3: TGTGGCAGCAGCCAAGATAAGAGGGGGCTTGACACCGGGGAGCTGTTTTTT. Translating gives CGSSQDKRGLDTGELFF.

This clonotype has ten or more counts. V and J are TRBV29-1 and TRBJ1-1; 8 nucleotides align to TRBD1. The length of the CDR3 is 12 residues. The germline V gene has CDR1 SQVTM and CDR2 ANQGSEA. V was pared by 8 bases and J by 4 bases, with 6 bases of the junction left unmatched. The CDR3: CSLGQGGTEAFF. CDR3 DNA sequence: TGCAGCCTCGGACAGGGAGGCACTGAAGCTTTCTTT.

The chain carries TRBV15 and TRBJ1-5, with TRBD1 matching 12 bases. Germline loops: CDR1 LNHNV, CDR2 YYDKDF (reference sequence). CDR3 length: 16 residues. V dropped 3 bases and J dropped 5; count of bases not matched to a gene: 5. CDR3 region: CATSSAGTGGHQPQHF. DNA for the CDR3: TGTGCCACCAGCAGTGCCGGGACAGGGGGCCATCAGCCCCAGCATTTT.

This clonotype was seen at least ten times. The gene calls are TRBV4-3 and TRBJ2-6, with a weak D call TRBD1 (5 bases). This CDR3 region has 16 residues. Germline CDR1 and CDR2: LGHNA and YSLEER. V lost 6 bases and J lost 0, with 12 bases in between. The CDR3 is CASRDITNSGANVLTF. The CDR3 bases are TGCGCCAGCAGGGACATTACCAACTCTGGGGCCAACGTCCTGACTTTC.

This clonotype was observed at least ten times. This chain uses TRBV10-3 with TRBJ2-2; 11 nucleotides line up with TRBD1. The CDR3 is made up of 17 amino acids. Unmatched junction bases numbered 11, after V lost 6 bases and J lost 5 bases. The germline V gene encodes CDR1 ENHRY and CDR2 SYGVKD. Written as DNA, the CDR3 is TGTGCCATCAGCCGGGACAGGGGGGCTTGGGAAACCGGGGAGCTGTTTTTT. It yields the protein CAISRDRGAWETGELFF.

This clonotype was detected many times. The DNA for the CDR3 is TGTGCCAGCAGCTTAGACAGGGTAGGGCAGCCCCAGCATTTT. It is translated as CASSLDRVGQPQHF. The chain has TRBV7-9 and TRBJ1-5; a weak D match, TRBD1 (6 bases). The ends were cut back, 1 base at V and 7 bases at J, with 11 bases in the middle. CDR3 length: 14 residues. Germline V lookup: CDR1 SEHNR, CDR2 FQNEAQ (reference sequence).

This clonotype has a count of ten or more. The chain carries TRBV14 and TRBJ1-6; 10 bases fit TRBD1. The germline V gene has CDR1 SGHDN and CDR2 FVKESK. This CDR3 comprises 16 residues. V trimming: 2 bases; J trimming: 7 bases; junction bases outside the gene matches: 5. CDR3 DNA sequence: TGTGCCAGCAGCCAATACTGGACAGGGGGGAATTCACCCCTCCACTTT. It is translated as CASSQYWTGGNSPLHF.

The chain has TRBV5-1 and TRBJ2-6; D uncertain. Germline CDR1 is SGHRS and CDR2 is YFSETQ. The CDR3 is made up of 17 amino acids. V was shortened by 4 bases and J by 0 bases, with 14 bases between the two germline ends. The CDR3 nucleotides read TGCGCCAGCAGCCCCGTCGAGCCGTTCTCTGGGGCCAACGTCCTGACTTTC. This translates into CASSPVEPFSGANVLTF.

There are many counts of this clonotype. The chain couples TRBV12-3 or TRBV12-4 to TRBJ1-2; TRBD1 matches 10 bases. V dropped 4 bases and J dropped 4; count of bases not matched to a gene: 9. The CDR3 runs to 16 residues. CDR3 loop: CASSSGTGALSYGYTF. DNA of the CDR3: TGTGCCAGCAGTTCCGGGACAGGGGCCCTAAGCTATGGCTACACCTTC.

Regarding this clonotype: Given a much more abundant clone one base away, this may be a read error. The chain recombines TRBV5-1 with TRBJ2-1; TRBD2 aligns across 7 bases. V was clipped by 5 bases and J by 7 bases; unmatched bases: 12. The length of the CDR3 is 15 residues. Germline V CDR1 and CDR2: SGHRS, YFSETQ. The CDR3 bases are TGCGCCAGCAGACCGCCGCGCGGGAGTTCGAATGAGCAGTTCTTC. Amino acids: CASRPPRGSSNEQFF.

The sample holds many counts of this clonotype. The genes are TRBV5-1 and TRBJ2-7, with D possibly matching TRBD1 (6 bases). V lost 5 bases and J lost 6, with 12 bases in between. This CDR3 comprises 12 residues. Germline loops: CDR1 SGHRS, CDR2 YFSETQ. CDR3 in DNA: TGCGCCAGCAGTCTACAGGGTTCCGAGCAGTACTTC. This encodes CASSLQGSEQYF.

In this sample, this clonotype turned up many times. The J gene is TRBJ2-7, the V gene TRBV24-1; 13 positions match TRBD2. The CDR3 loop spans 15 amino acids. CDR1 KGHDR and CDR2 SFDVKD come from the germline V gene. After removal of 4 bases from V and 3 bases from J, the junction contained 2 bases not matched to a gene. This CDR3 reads CATSDWTSGSYEQYF. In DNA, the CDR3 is TGTGCCACCAGTGACTGGACTAGCGGGAGCTACGAGCAGTACTTC.